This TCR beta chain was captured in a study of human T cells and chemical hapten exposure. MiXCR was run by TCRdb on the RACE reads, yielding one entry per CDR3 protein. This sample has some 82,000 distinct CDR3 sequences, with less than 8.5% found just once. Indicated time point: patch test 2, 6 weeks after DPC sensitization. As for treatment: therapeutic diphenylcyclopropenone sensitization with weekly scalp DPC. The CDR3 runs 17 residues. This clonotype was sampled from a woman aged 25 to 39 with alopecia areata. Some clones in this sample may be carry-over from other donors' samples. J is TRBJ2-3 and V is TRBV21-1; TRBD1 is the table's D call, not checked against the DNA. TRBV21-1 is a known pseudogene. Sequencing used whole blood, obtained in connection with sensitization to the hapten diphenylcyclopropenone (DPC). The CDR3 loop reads CASSRGIRDRSTDTQYF. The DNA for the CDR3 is TGTGCCAGCAGCAGGGGGATCCGGGACAGGTCTACAGATACGCAGTATTTT.